The 26 T cell receptor beta chains presented below share a single source sample, sequenced in a study of control samples from healthy donors and cancer patients. Sequenced by immunoSEQ multiplex PCR; TCRdb stores in-frame clones only, minus some. The sample shows roughly 190,000 clones, around 92% of them seen only once. The material sequenced was blood. Every receptor here comes from a woman aged 25 to 39 in good health.

The chain couples TRBV3-1 (or the pseudogene TRBV3-2) to TRBJ2-5, with 10 bases lining up with TRBD2. Germline V lookup: CDR1 LGHDT, CDR2 YNNKEL (reference sequence). The CDR3 length is 17 residues. V lost 0 bases and J lost 4; bases outside the gene matches: 8. CDR3 bases: TGTGCCAGCAGCCAAGACCTGAGCGGGGGGGCCGGAGAGACCCAGTACTTC. Translating gives CASSQDLSGGAGETQYF.

V is TRBV19 and J is TRBJ2-3; unclear D gene. Germline CDR1 reads LNHDA; CDR2 reads SQIVND (reference sequence). With 4 bases removed from V and 1 base from J, the gap between germline ends came to 9 bases. The CDR3 has 14 residues. DNA for the CDR3: TGTGCCAGTAGTACCTACTCCCGCACAGATACGCAGTATTTT. It translates to CASSTYSRTDTQYF.

This chain joins TRBV2 and TRBJ2-6, with 8 bases fitting TRBD2. J gave up 0 bases and V 6 bases, and 10 bases lay outside the gene matches. Germline V CDR1 and CDR2: SNHLY, FYNNEI. The CDR3 has 18 amino acids. CDR3: CASSRWVAGNSGANVLTF. CDR3 sequence (DNA): TGTGCCAGCAGCCGGTGGGTAGCGGGGAACTCTGGGGCCAACGTCCTGACTTTC.

The V gene is TRBV7-2, the J gene TRBJ1-6; TRBD1 is a possible D gene (6 bases). The germline gives CDR1 SGHTA, CDR2 FQGNSA. V was clipped by 5 bases and J by 7 bases, with 15 bases between them. The CDR3 covers 15 residues. The CDR3 region is CASSKTGSENSPLHF. CDR3 nucleotides: TGTGCCAGCAGCAAAACAGGGTCGGAGAATTCACCCCTCCACTTT.

The chain recombines TRBV19 with TRBJ2-1; D may be TRBD2 (7 bases). The germline V and J ends were trimmed by 5 bases and 15 bases, with 17 bases remaining between them. CDR3 length: 12 amino acids. Germline assignment: CDR1 LNHDA and CDR2 SQIVND (reference sequence). The CDR3 DNA is TGTGCCAGTAGTCCCCCCGGGGGGCGCGTGTTCTTC. Amino acids: CASSPPGGRVFF.

The chain recombines TRBV7-3 with TRBJ1-1, with D perhaps matching TRBD1 (5 bases). The CDR3 is 13 amino acids. Germline loops: CDR1 SGHTA, CDR2 FQGTGA. Trimming stripped 6 bases from V and 2 bases from J, with 10 bases between. This chain's CDR3 is CASRLRDNTEAFF. CDR3 DNA sequence: TGTGCCAGCAGACTCCGGGACAACACTGAAGCTTTCTTT.

This chain links TRBV11-1 with TRBJ2-7; 8 nucleotides agree with TRBD1. V trimming: 5 bases; J trimming: 2 bases; junction bases outside the gene matches: 5. CDR1 SGHAT and CDR2 FQDESV come from the germline V gene (reference sequence). The CDR3 is made up of 14 amino acids. The CDR3 region has the DNA TGTGCCAGCAGCCCGGACAGGGCCGCCTACGAGCAGTACTTC. Residues: CASSPDRAAYEQYF.

With respect to this clone: In the same sample, other DNA sequences code for this CDR3. The chain combines TRBV18 with TRBJ2-5; D tentatively reads TRBD1 or TRBD2 (5 bases each). There are 13 residues in the CDR3. Germline CDR1 and CDR2: KGHSH and LQKENI. V was shortened by 3 bases and J by 4 bases, with 9 bases between the two germline ends. Written as DNA, the CDR3 is TGTGCCAGCTCACCGGGGCTAGCAGAGACCCAGTACTTC. This sequence encodes CASSPGLAETQYF.

The chain combines TRBV5-4 with TRBJ1-4; a possible D gene is TRBD1 (6 bases). Germline-derived CDR1 and CDR2 are SGHNT and YYREEE (reference sequence). This CDR3 region has 13 residues. Trimming removed 1 base from V and 8 bases from J, with 9 bases in between. CDR3 bases: TGTGCCAGCAGCTTGAACAGGGCGGAAAAACTGTTTTTT. It translates to CASSLNRAEKLFF.

This chain joins TRBV7-2 and TRBJ2-7, with TRBD2 as a possible D gene (5 bases). Trimming cost V 0 bases and J 7 bases, with 13 bases left between them. The CDR3 runs to 14 residues. Germline CDR1 reads SGHTA; CDR2 reads FQGNSA. The CDR3 region has the DNA TGTGCCAGCAGCTTAGCGGAGGCCTGGGGTGAGCAGTACTTC. This encodes CASSLAEAWGEQYF.

V usage is TRBV14 and J usage is TRBJ1-2; D is perhaps TRBD1 (6 bases). Trimming took off 0 bases at V and 4 bases at J, with 9 bases between the two ends. The CDR3 totals 14 residues. Germline V gene sequence: CDR1 SGHDN, CDR2 FVKESK. The CDR3 nucleotides read TGTGCCAGCAGCCAAGATCAGGGGATCTATGGCTACACCTTC. Protein: CASSQDQGIYGYTF.

In this sample, this clone turned up once. The chain joins TRBV27 to TRBJ2-7; D perhaps matches TRBD2 (7 bases). This CDR3 spans 14 amino acids. The germline V and J ends were trimmed by 2 bases and 7 bases, with 15 bases remaining between them. Germline CDR1 reads MNHEY; CDR2 reads SMNVEV (reference sequence). CDR3 sequence: CASSLGGGPVEQYF. The CDR3 DNA sequence: TGTGCCAGCAGTTTAGGGGGGGGGCCGGTAGAGCAGTACTTC.

The V call is TRBV28, the J call TRBJ1-6; tentatively, D is TRBD1 (5 bases). The germline V gene encodes CDR1 MDHEN and CDR2 SYDVKM. The CDR3 sequence is 13 residues long. V lost 8 bases and J lost 8, with 13 bases in between. The CDR3 loop is CASYGQGHSPLHF. The CDR3 DNA sequence: TGTGCCAGCTACGGGCAGGGTCATTCACCCCTCCACTTT.

This clone was picked up one time. The chain has TRBV15 and TRBJ2-7; D is unclear. Trimming removed 0 bases from V and 3 bases from J, with 6 bases in between. The germline CDR1 and CDR2 sequences are LNHNV and YYDKDF (reference sequence). This CDR3 spans 13 amino acids. The CDR3 region has the DNA TGTGCCACCAGCAGAGATCTCGGCTACGAGCAGTACTTC. It translates to CATSRDLGYEQYF.

The rearrangement links TRBV6-2 or TRBV6-3 to TRBJ2-7; TRBD2 matches at 9 bases. The CDR3 has 14 residues. CDR1 is MNHEY and CDR2 is SVGEGT in the germline V gene. The trim removed 5 bases at V and 5 bases at J, leaving 7 bases unmatched. The CDR3 is CASSTGTSFNEQYF. CDR3 sequence (DNA): TGTGCCAGCAGTACAGGGACTAGCTTCAACGAGCAGTACTTC.

The V and J genes are TRBV3-1 (or the pseudogene TRBV3-2) and TRBJ2-7; possible D gene TRBD2, 5 bases. The germline V gene has CDR1 LGHDT and CDR2 YNNKEL (reference sequence). The V end lost 1 base, the J end lost 0 bases, and 7 bases lay between the germline ends. The CDR3 runs to 14 residues. The DNA for the CDR3 is TGTGCCAGCAGCCAAGTACGGGGCTCCTACGAGCAGTACTTC. Translated: CASSQVRGSYEQYF.

The chain links TRBV19 to TRBJ2-4; TRBD1 is a possible D gene (6 bases). CDR3 length equals 16 residues. From germline, CDR1 is LNHDA and CDR2 SQIVND (reference sequence). Trimming removed 1 base at V and 0 bases at J, with 10 bases between. The CDR3, as DNA: TGTGCCAGTAGTATAGGCAGGGGATCAGCCAAAAACATTCAGTACTTC. Protein: CASSIGRGSAKNIQYF. The full variable domain, its missing parts supplied by reference TRBV19 and TRBJ2-4, is DGGITQSPKYLFRKEGQNVTLSCEQNLNHDAMYWYRQDPGQGLRLIYYSQIVNDFQKGDIAEGYSVSREKKESFPLTVTSAQKNPTAFYLCASSIGRGSAKNIQYFGAGTRLSVL.

V and J are TRBV18 and TRBJ2-5; 9 nucleotides line up with TRBD2. The CDR3 is 16 amino acids. From germline, CDR1 is KGHSH and CDR2 LQKENI. Trimming at V came to 0 bases and at J to 1 base, leaving 3 bases not matched to a gene. The CDR3 protein is CASSPPSGGFQETQYF. The CDR3 DNA reads TGTGCCAGCTCACCACCTAGCGGGGGCTTCCAAGAGACCCAGTACTTC.

The V call is TRBV3-1 (or the pseudogene TRBV3-2), the J call TRBJ2-3, with 9 bases lining up with TRBD2. Germline CDR1 reads LGHDT; CDR2 reads YNNKEL (reference sequence). CDR3 length equals 17 residues. V shed 2 bases and J 2 bases; nucleotides not matched to a gene: 8. Written as DNA, the CDR3 is TGTGCCAGCAGCCAATTGGTTAGCGGGGGAGCCACAGATACGCAGTATTTT. This codes for CASSQLVSGGATDTQYF.

The chain carries TRBV19 and TRBJ2-2; maybe TRBD1 (5 bases). This CDR3 region has 15 residues. The V gene lost 1 base and the J gene lost 3 bases, with 9 bases spanning the gap. Germline assignment: CDR1 LNHDA and CDR2 SQIVND (reference sequence). CDR3 sequence: CASSIAGRDTGELFF. CDR3 bases: TGTGCCAGTAGTATAGCGGGCAGGGACACCGGGGAGCTGTTTTTT.

The rearrangement uses TRBV5-6 and TRBJ2-5, with TRBD2 matching 7 bases. The V segment lost 2 bases and the J segment 5 bases; nucleotides outside the gene matches: 3. Germline V gene sequence: CDR1 SGHDT, CDR2 YYEEEE. The CDR3 is 13 amino acids. The CDR3 DNA is TGTGCCAGCAGCTTCGGCGGGGGTGAGACCCAGTACTTC. Translation: CASSFGGGETQYF.

The chain couples TRBV19 to TRBJ2-3; D gene unclear. Germline V gene sequence: CDR1 LNHDA, CDR2 SQIVND (reference sequence). V gave up 5 bases and J gave up 2 bases, with 8 bases separating them. This CDR3 is built from 13 residues. CDR3 residues: CASSSGITDTQYF. In nucleotides, the CDR3 is TGTGCCAGTAGTTCCGGAATCACAGATACGCAGTATTTT.

The rearrangement uses TRBV30 and TRBJ2-3; TRBD2 agrees at 11 bases. This CDR3 contains 14 residues. The germline V gene has CDR1 GTSNPN and CDR2 SVGIG (reference sequence). Unmatched junction bases numbered 9, after V lost 1 base and J lost 12 bases. The CDR3: CAWSAAPGLADQYF. DNA for the CDR3: TGTGCCTGGAGTGCGGCTCCGGGACTAGCGGACCAGTATTTT. Combining the CDR3 with reference TRBV30 and TRBJ2-3 gives the whole variable domain SQTIHQWPATLVQPVGSPLSLECTVEGTSNPNLYWYRQAAGRGLQLLFYSVGIGQISSEVPQNLSASRPQDRQFILSSKKLLLSDSGFYLCAWSAAPGLADQYFGPGTRLTVL.

V is TRBV20-1 and J is TRBJ2-7, with D tentatively TRBD2 (5 bases). Germline-derived CDR1 and CDR2 are DFQATT and SNEGSKA (reference sequence). The CDR3 is 11 amino acids. Between the trimmed V and J ends, which lost 5 bases and 3 bases, there was a span of 8 bases. The DNA for the CDR3 is TGCAGTGCTCCGGACTTCTACGAGCAGTACTTC. This gives the protein CSAPDFYEQYF.

This clone occurred once. The chain recombines TRBV19 with TRBJ2-1; D is possibly TRBD2 (5 bases). The CDR3 has 15 residues. Germline lookup yields CDR1 LNHDA and CDR2 SQIVND (reference sequence). Trimming pared 0 bases from V and 0 bases from J, leaving 6 bases between. As DNA, the CDR3 is TGTGCCAGTAGTATAGATCGGGGCTCCTACAATGAGCAGTTCTTC. This codes for CASSIDRGSYNEQFF.

The chain links TRBV19 to TRBJ1-1, with 9 bases lining up with TRBD1. Germline V lookup: CDR1 LNHDA, CDR2 SQIVND (reference sequence). The CDR3 contains 14 residues. J lost 2 bases, V lost 4 bases, and 2 bases had no gene match. CDR3 region: CASSRQGVNTEAFF. The CDR3, as DNA: TGTGCCAGTAGTAGACAGGGGGTTAACACTGAAGCTTTCTTT.